The clone carrying this T cell receptor beta chain was counted a few times. Per the original methods: How many nucleated cells were present was estimated from reference gene primer amplification. Profiled with immunoSEQ multiplex PCR; TCRdb holds only in-frame clones, not every one. V, J and clone size were drawn from that table, and D and trimming were deduced from the DNA. The profile shows fewer than 350,000 clones, around 89% of them singletons. Germline lookup yields CDR1 SEHNR and CDR2 FQNEAQ (reference sequence). J gave up 3 bases and V 5 bases, and 3 bases lay outside the gene matches. The CDR3 contains 13 residues. The data were obtained in a study of blood T cell repertoires in COVID-19. On the study more broadly: Some COVID-19 samples were acute and others convalescent; all came from the United States, Italy and Spain.

Recruitment covered about 25 US areas and drew participants whose ages spanned roughly 18 to 95 years. Assignment of participants to cohorts was predicated upon participant-reported clinical history. Sequencing was done on a sample of PBMCs or T cells enriched from blood (not recorded which). The receptor was isolated from a woman aged 40-49 years who had recovered from COVID-19. This sequence joins TRBV7-9 and TRBJ1-1; 7 nucleotides line up with TRBD1. CDR3 nucleotide sequence: TGTGCCAGCAGCCAACAGGGGTACACTGAAGCTTTCTTT. Protein: CASSQQGYTEAFF.